A selection of T cell receptor beta chains follows, all from one sample in a study of cytomegalovirus exposure and HLA in healthy donors. The data were produced by immunoSEQ multiplex PCR, yet TCRdb's version contains in-frame clones alone and is incomplete. In the table there are 50,000 or so clones, over 75% of which are singletons. The sequenced sample consisted of PBMCs. The source of these receptors is a woman aged 30 to 39 in good health and CMV-seronegative. Each CDR3 is given with its conserved first and last residue. Some rows mark clone size as missing; the rest say once, few, many or name a class of expanded clone.

NA	TRBV10-3	CAISELGGSYEQYF
few	TRBV7-6	CASSPTSGSYEQYF
NA	TRBV13	CASSSYPGTNIEGYEQYF
NA	TRBV6-5	CASGQGNTGELFF
once	TRBV28	CASSLPQSYEQYF
NA	TRBV5-4	CASKDSRNTGELFF
few	TRBV11-2	CASGGRGWADTQYF
once	TRBV6-5	CASSSLEGQPQHF
NA	TRBV4-1	CASSRPGQGTNTGELFF
NA	TRBV6-4	CASSLLAGVTDTQYF
NA	TRBV30	CASGEEKLFF
NA	TRBV19	CAYKLASAGSNYGYTF
NA	TRBV7-2	CASSLQGTSNQPQHF
NA	TRBV5-8	CASSPWDGRKETQYF
NA	TRBV5-8	CASDPSGTGFSNQPQHF
NA	TRBV25-1	CASSPRDRYNEQFF
NA	TRBV27	CASSFSSMGLALNEQFF
NA	TRBV5-1	CASSLGGRGTSSDTQYF
NA	TRBV28	CATKTGYSGANVLTF
NA	TRBV18	CASSPNSGRASYEQYF
NA	TRBV30	CAWSVLEGLSGYTF
NA	TRBV7-9	CASSLGTTNYGYTF
NA	TRBV7-9	CASSLSNGNTDTQYF
NA	TRBV27	CASSLAGGPINEQFF
NA	TRBV12-5	CASGTGNQPQHF
few	TRBV7-9	CASSPSRQYGYTF
NA	TRBV28	CASTTGQAGGYGYTF
NA	TRBV18	CASRSPSRDNTEAFF
NA	TRBV18	CASSPGLAVTDTQYF
NA	TRBV4-2	CASSQDLAGGGTDTQYF
once	TRBV5-1	CASSSGTVIDGYTF
once	TRBV30	CAWSHGQAQRLFF
NA	TRBV7-2	CASSLPSGTTDTQYF
NA	TRBV14	CASSPLGRAGVGEQYF
NA	TRBV27	CASSFVRGKDEQYF
few	TRBV23-1	CASSRAGRGRDEQYF
NA	TRBV15	CATSRGGLAGSIEQFF
NA	TRBV28	CASRGQGTKNIQYF
NA	TRBV27	CASSLAGLRNEQFF
NA	TRBV7-2	CASSLQAYEQYF
NA	TRBV30	CAWSVGLAGSNEQFF
NA	TRBV28	CASSSGDIAREQFF
NA	TRBV12-5	CASARTGGNGYTF
NA	TRBV18	CASSPRSLTGEKNTEAFF
NA	TRBV29-1	CSVVFWSANEQYF
NA	TRBV10-3	CAIRAREGSHADTQYF
NA	TRBV30	CAAQGWQETQYF
NA	TRBV19	CASSAGGGGGETQYF
NA	TRBV30	CAWSAQGAGGNTIYF
NA	TRBV19	CASSIGLYSGNTIYF
NA	TRBV5-1	CASSIRLAGVGETDTQYF